This TCR beta chain was documented in a study of Ad26.COV2.S vaccination and SARS-CoV-2 variants. Trimming pared 4 bases from V and 8 bases from J, leaving 20 bases between. This CDR3 has 14 residues. Germline V gene sequence: CDR1 GTSNPN, CDR2 SVGIG (reference sequence). On this clone: Antigen specificity is unknown.

Measured with immunoSEQ multiplex PCR; TCRdb has only the in-frame clones, and not every one. Among about 380,000 clones listed, under 90% were seen once. Noted treatment: roughly 18 received Ad26.COV2.S at low or high dose, single or two shots; about 5 received placebo; per-sample allocation not given. Samples analyzed were those drawn on day 63 after the first vaccine or placebo injection. The shot given was an Ad26 vector that makes Wuhan-strain SARS-CoV-2 spike. Study findings and constraints: Across vaccine and placebo recipients, the breadth of non-spike TCRs was similar.

The TCR sequence derives from a person between 18 and 65 years old who received the Ad26.COV2.S COVID-19 vaccine or a placebo. This chain links TRBV30 with TRBJ1-2; a possible D gene is TRBD1 (5 bases). The input for sequencing was peripheral blood, taken in a trial of Ad26.COV2.S vaccine versus placebo. The CDR3 DNA reads as TGTGCCTGGACCCGAATACTCCAGGGATGGGGCTACACCTTC. Protein: CAWTRILQGWGYTF.